This TCR beta chain is from a study of blood T cell repertoires in COVID-19. For the study at large: The United States, Italy and Spain supplied acute and convalescent COVID-19 samples. PBMCs, B-cell-depleted T cells, or T cells provided the cDNA or gDNA that made up the material.

The CDR3 contains 13 residues. V shed 1 base and J shed 4 bases, with 8 bases lying between them. CDR1 and CDR2 from the germline V gene are SGHTA and FQGNSA. Methods used by the authors: Nucleated cell number was recorded as an estimate derived from reference gene primer amplification. Measured with immunoSEQ multiplex PCR; TCRdb has only the in-frame clones, and not every one. D and trimming come from the DNA, and the V and J calls and clone size come from that table. The sample includes approximately 270,000 clones, about 86% of them seen just once. This clone was detected once. The receptor was derived from an elderly man with acute or convalescent COVID-19. Sequencing was performed on peripheral blood. The gene calls are TRBV7-2 and TRBJ2-7, with D unclear. The CDR3 DNA reads TGTGCCAGCAGCTTAGATCCCGGGTACGAGCAGTACTTC. This encodes CASSLDPGYEQYF.